The source of this T cell receptor beta chain is a study of T cells after posttransplantation cyclophosphamide. For this clone: What it binds is not known.

Notes on the study in general: Donor CD8+ memory clones often dominated recipient blood repertoires at later times. Recipient CMV seropositivity and CMV reactivation strongly tracked TRB clonality. Tissue-infiltrating T cells from skin or gut overlapped little with blood T cells.

Treatment was busulfan-fludarabine conditioning, a marrow graft, and cyclophosphamide on days +3 and +4. Clones were read by immunoSEQ multiplex PCR, and TCRdb kept only the in-frame ones, dropping some. Here the sample spans approximately 3,800 clones, 69% being singletons. Germline trimming cut 4 bases from V and 13 bases from J; bases unmatched to any gene: 9. The CDR3 runs 13 residues. Germline V CDR1 and CDR2: MRHNA, SNTAGT. The TCR was taken from a female patient aged 40-50 years who received an allogeneic stem cell transplant from a related donor, was CMV-positive, and had no GVHD. Some T cells may arise from the graft donor. This material consisted of CD8+ T cells sorted from PBMCs, taken 1162 days after allogeneic stem cell transplant with posttransplant cyclophosphamide. The chain combines TRBV6-4 with TRBJ1-1, with 10 bases matching TRBD1. The CDR3 loop reads CASSGQGAEIVFF. The DNA for the CDR3 is TGTGCCAGCAGTGGACAGGGGGCCGAGATTGTTTTCTTT.